This T cell receptor (beta chain) is drawn from a study of glioma-infiltrating T cells after dendritic cell vaccination. Study outcomes and limitations: Patients with more pretreatment TILs had longer time to progression and survival. Complete blood and tumor specimen sets were limited to few patients.

TCRdb keeps only in-frame clones here, not all; method: immunoSEQ multiplex PCR. The data hold roughly 52,000 clones, with 65% to 90% observed a single time. As regards this clone: Its antigen is not known.

This CDR3 comprises 15 residues. The V gene end was trimmed by 1 base and the J gene end by 2 bases; junction bases not matched to a gene: 3. Germline lookup yields CDR1 GTSNPN and CDR2 SVGIG (reference sequence). The source material was blood, sampled before dendritic cell vaccination. The sequence was obtained from a human donor with glioblastoma. The rearrangement links TRBV30 to TRBJ1-5; 9 positions match TRBD1. The CDR3, as DNA: TGTGCCTGGAGTGGGGGACAGGGTGGCAATCAGCCCCAGCATTTT. It specifies CAWSGGQGGNQPQHF.